Sequencing of this T cell receptor beta chain was carried out in a study of T cell repertoires in cytomegalovirus infection. In the study overall: CMV infection together with matching HLA type was indicated by public TCR beta signatures.

Only a few counts were recorded for this clonotype. What it binds is unknown. TCRdb analysed the reads with MiXCR anew, one entry per CDR3 protein. The table has 750,000 to 950,000 distinct CDR3 sequences, almost 30% seen once; the top ten hold less than 15%. The study, taken as a whole, reports: There were HLA-C-restricted CMV-specific TCR beta clonotypes dominating the ex vivo response. The cumulative frequency of public TCR beta families identified carriers of CMV plus the relevant HLA.

The receptor was isolated from a human donor in good health (CMV status not recorded). Some clones in this sample may be carry-over from other donors' samples. The sample was cultured CD8+ T cells from PBMCs, taken from culture after CMV antigen stimulation.

CDR3 loop: CASSYPYLRPDRGQGEAFF. As DNA, the CDR3 is TGTGCCAGCAGTTACCCATACCTCCGCCCGGACAGGGGCCAGGGTGAAGCTTTCTTT. This rearrangement joins TRBV6-2 or TRBV6-3 to TRBJ1-1; TRBD1 matches 9 bases. The germline V gene encodes CDR1 MNHEY and CDR2 SVGEGT. There are 19 residues in the CDR3. V lost 2 bases and J lost 7; bases outside the gene matches: 20.